The entry below describes one T cell receptor beta chain. The entry originates in a study of CD8 T cells in Susac syndrome. The CDR3 totals 13 residues. V lost 4 bases, J lost 5 bases, and 12 bases lay in between. Germline CDR1 MNHEY, CDR2 SVGAGI. Random hexamers primed reverse transcription of 0.5 to 1 ug RNA. In TCRdb, the immunoSEQ multiplex PCR reads were re-called with MiXCR into one record per CDR3 protein. Found here are approximately 300,000 distinct CDR3 sequences, roughly 90% of them singletons; the top ten hold less than 0.2%. Material for sequencing was CD8+ T cells from PBMCs. J is TRBJ2-7 and V is TRBV6-5, with D perhaps given as TRBD1 or TRBD2 (6 bases each). This TCR derives from a human donor with multiple sclerosis. The CDR3 DNA reads TGTGCCAGCAGTTGGGGGGCAGTGAACGAGCAGTACTTC. This codes for CASSWGAVNEQYF.